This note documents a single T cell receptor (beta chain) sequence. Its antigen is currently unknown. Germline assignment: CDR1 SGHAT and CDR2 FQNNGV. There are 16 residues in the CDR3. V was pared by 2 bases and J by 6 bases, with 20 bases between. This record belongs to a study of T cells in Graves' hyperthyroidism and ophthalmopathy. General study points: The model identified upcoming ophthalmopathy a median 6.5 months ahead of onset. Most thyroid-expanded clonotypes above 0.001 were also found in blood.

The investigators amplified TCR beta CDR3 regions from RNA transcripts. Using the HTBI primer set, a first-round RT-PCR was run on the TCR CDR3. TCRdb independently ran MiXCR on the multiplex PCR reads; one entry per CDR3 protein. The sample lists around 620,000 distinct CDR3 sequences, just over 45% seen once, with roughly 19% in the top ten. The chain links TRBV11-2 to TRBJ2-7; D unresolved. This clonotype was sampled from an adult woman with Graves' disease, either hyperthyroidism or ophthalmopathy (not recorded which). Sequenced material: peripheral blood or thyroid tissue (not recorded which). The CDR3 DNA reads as TGTGCCAGCAGCTTATTAGCAGATGGCGGTTCCCGCGAGCAGTACTTC. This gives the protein CASSLLADGGSREQYF.